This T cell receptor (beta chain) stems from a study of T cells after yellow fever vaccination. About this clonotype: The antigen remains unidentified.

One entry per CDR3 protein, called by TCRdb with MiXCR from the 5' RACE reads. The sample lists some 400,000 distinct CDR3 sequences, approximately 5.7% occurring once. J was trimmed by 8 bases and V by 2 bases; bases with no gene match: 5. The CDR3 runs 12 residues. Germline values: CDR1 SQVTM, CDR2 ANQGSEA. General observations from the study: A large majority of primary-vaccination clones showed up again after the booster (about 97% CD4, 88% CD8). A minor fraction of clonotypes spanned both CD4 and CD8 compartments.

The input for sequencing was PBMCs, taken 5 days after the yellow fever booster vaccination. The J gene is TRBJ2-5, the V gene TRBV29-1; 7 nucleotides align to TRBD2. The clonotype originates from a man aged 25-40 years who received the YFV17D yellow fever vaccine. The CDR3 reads CSVEPMGLTQYF. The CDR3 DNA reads TGCAGCGTTGAACCTATGGGACTAACCCAGTACTTC.